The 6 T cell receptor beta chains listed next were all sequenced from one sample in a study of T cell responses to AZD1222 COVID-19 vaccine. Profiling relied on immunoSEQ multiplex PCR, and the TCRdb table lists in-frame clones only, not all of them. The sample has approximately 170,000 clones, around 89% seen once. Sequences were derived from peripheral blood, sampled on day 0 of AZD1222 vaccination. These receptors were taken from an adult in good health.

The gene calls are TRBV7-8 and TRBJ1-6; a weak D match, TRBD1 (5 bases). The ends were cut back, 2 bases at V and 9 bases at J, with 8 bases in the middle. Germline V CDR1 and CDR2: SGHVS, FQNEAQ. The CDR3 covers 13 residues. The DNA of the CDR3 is TGTGCCAGCAGCTTAAGGCAGGGTTCACCCCTCCACTTT. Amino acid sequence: CASSLRQGSPLHF. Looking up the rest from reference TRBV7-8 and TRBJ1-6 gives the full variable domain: GAGVSQSPRYKVAKRGQDVALRCDPISGHVSLFWYQQALGQGPEFLTYFQNEAQLDKSGLPSDRFFAERPEGSVSTLKIQRTQQEDSAVYLCASSLRQGSPLHFGNGTRLTVT.

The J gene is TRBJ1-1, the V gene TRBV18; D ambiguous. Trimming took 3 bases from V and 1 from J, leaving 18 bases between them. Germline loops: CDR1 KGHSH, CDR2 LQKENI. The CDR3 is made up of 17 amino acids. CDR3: CASSPDTPQWPNTEAFF. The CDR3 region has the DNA TGTGCCAGCTCACCTGACACGCCCCAATGGCCGAACACTGAAGCTTTCTTT.

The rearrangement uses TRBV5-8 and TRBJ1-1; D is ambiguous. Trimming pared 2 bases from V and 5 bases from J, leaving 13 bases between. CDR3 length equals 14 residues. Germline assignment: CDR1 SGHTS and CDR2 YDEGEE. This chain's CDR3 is CASSFRGMETEAFF. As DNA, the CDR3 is TGTGCCAGCAGCTTTAGAGGGATGGAGACTGAAGCTTTCTTT.

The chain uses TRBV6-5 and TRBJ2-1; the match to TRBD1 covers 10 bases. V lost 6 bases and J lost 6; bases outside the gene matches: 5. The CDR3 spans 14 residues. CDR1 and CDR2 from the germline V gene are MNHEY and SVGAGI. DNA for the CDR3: TGTGCCAGCAGAGACAGGGGGCCTGGCAATGAGCAGTTCTTC. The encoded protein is CASRDRGPGNEQFF.

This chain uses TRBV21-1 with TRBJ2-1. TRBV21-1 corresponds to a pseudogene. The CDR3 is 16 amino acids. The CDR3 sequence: CASRRQRHRNNNEQFF. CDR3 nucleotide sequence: TGTGCCAGCAGGCGCCAAAGGCATCGCAACAACAATGAGCAGTTCTTC.

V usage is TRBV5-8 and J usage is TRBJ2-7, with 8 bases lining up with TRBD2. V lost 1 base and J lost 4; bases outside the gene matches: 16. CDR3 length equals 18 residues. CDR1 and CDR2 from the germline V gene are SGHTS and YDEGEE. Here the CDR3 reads CASSLSTQEAGERYEQYV. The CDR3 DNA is TGTGCCAGCAGCTTGTCCACTCAGGAAGCGGGGGAACGTTACGAGCAGTACGTC.